A selection of T cell receptor beta chains follows, all from one sample in a study of T cell responses to AZD1222 COVID-19 vaccine. TCRdb keeps only in-frame clones here, not all; method: immunoSEQ multiplex PCR. Of about 130,000 clones in the sample, roughly nine tenths were seen once. Sequenced material: peripheral blood, taken on day 0 of AZD1222 vaccination. These receptors were taken from an adult in good health. The CDR3 runs from the conserved cysteine through the conserved F or W. Each record gives: clone size, J gene, D gene, V gene, CDR3 DNA, CDR3 protein. A D gene is named only where the DNA matches it firmly. Not every row has a clone size; where given, it reads once, few, many or a size class.

few | TRBJ2-3 | . | TRBV12-3/TRBV12-4 | TGTGCCAGCACGTACACAGATACGCAGTATTTT | CASTYTDTQYF
. | TRBJ1-4 | TRBD1 | TRBV5-1 | TGCGCCAGCAGCTGGAGGGGACAGGGGAAAAGTCGGGGAGATGAAAAACTGTTTTTT | CASSWRGQGKSRGDEKLFF
. | TRBJ2-7 | TRBD1 | TRBV29-1 | TGCAGCATCACAGGGGGCGCACTCTACGAGCAGTACTTC | CSITGGALYEQYF
few | TRBJ1-1 | . | TRBV6-5 | TGTGCCAGCAGTTACCGAACAGGGAGCACTGAAGCTTTCTTT | CASSYRTGSTEAFF
once | TRBJ1-6 | . | TRBV10-3 | TGTGCCATCAGTGAGGGAGGACACAGGACGGGCTCCTATAATTCACCCCTCCACTTT | CAISEGGHRTGSYNSPLHF
. | TRBJ2-3 | . | TRBV6-4 | TGTGCCAGCAGTACGGCGGCCACAGATACGCAGTATTTT | CASSTAATDTQYF
. | TRBJ1-1 | . | TRBV5-6 | TGTGCCAGCAGCTTGTGGAACACTGAAGCTTTCTTT | CASSLWNTEAFF
once | TRBJ1-5 | . | TRBV27 | TGTGCCAGCAGTTTATCTTCCCCCTCTCATCAGCCCCAGCATTTT | CASSLSSPSHQPQHF
. | TRBJ1-5 | . | TRBV5-1 | TGCGCCAGCAGCTTGGGACAGCCCAATCAGCCCCAGCATTTT | CASSLGQPNQPQHF
. | TRBJ1-1 | . | TRBV19 | TGTGCCAGTCGGGGTTTTTTGAACACTGAAGCTTTCTTT | CASRGFLNTEAFF
once | TRBJ2-5 | . | TRBV7-7 | TGTGCCAGCAGCCCTGGGCAGCAAGAGACCCAGTACTTC | CASSPGQQETQYF
. | TRBJ1-1 | . | TRBV2 | TGTGCCAGCGGGTCTACGAACACTGAAGCTTTCTTT | CASGSTNTEAFF
. | TRBJ2-6 | . | TRBV7-9 | TGTGCCAGCAGCTTTTGGCTTAGCGGGGCCAACGTCCTGACTTTC | CASSFWLSGANVLTF